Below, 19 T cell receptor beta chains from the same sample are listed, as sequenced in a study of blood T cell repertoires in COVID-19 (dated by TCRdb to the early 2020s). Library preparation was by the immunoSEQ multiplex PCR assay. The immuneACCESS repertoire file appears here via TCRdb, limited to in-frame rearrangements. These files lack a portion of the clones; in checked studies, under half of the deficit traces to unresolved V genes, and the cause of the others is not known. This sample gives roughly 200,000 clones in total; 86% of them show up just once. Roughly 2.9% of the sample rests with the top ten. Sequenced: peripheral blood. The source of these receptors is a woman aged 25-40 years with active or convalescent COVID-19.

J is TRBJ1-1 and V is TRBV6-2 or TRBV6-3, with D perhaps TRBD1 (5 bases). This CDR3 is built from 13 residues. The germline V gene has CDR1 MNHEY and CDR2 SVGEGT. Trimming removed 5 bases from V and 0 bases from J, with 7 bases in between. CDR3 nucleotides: TGTGCCAGCAGTCAGACAGTGAACACTGAAGCTTTCTTT. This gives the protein CASSQTVNTEAFF.

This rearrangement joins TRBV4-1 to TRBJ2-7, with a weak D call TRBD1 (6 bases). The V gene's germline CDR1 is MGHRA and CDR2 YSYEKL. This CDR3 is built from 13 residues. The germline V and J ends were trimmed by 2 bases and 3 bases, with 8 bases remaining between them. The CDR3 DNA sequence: TGCGCCAGCAGCCAACCAGGGGACTACGAGCAGTACTTC. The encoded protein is CASSQPGDYEQYF.

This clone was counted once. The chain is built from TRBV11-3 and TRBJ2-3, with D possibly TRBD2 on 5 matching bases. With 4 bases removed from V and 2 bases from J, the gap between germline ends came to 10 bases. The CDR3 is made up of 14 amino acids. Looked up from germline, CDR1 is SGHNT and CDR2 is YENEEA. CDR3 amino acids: CASSSYRDTDTQYF. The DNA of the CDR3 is TGTGCCAGCAGCTCTTACCGGGACACAGATACGCAGTATTTT.

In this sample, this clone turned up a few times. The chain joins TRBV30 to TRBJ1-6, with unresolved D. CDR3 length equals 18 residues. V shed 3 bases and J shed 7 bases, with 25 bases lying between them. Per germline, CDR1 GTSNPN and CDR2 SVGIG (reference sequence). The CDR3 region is CAWRVRVLLFGGNSPLHF. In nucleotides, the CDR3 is TGTGCCTGGAGAGTTCGAGTGTTGCTCTTCGGAGGGAATTCACCCCTCCACTTT.

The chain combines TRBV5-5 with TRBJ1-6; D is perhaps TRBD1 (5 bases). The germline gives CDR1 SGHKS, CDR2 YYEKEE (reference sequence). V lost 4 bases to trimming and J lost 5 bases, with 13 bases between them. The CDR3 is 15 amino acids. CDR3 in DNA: TGTGCCAGCAGCAGTGGCGGGGCTGATAATTCACCCCTCCACTTT. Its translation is CASSSGGADNSPLHF. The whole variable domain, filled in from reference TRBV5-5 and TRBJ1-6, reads DAGVTQSPTHLIKTRGQQVTLRCSPISGHKSVSWYQQVLGQGPQFIFQYYEKEERGRGNFPDRFSARQFPNYSSELNVNALLLGDSALYLCASSSGGADNSPLHFGNGTRLTVT.

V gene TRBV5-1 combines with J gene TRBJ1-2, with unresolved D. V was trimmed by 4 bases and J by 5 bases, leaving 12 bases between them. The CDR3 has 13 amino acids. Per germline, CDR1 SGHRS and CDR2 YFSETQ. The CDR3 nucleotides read TGCGCCAGCAGCGAACAGACCGAGTATGGCTACACCTTC. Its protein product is CASSEQTEYGYTF.

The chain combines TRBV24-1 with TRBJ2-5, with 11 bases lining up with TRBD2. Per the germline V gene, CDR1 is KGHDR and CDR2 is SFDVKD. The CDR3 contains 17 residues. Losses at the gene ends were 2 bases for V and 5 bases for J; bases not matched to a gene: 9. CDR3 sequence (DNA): TGTGCCACCAGTGATTCTTCCGGGACTAGCGGCTGGGAGACCCAGTACTTC. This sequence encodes CATSDSSGTSGWETQYF.

The CDR3 here is CAISTSGGVYEQYF. In DNA form, the CDR3 reads TGTGCCATCAGTACTAGCGGGGGGGTTTACGAGCAGTACTTC. The V and J genes are TRBV10-3 and TRBJ2-7; TRBD2 aligns across 13 bases. The trim removed 5 bases at V and 4 bases at J, leaving 2 bases unmatched. CDR1 ENHRY and CDR2 SYGVKD come from the germline V gene. The CDR3 sequence is 14 residues long.

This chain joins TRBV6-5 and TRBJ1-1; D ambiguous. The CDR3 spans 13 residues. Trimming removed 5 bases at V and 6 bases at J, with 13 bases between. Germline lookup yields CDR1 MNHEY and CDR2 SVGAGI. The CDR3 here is CASSRTVVAEAFF. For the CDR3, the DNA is TGTGCCAGCAGTCGCACCGTAGTAGCTGAAGCTTTCTTT.

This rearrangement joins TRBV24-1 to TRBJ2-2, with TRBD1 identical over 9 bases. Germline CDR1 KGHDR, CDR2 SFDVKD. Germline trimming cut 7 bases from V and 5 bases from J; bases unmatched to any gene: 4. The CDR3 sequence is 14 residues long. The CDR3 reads CATSSGTGTGELFF. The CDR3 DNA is TGTGCCACCAGCTCCGGGACAGGGACCGGGGAGCTGTTTTTT.

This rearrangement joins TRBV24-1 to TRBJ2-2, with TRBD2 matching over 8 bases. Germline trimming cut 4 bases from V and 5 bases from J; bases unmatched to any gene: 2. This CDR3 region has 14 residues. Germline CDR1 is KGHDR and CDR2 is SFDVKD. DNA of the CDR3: TGTGCCACCAGTGAACCGGGGGGGACCGGGGAGCTGTTTTTT. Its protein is CATSEPGGTGELFF.

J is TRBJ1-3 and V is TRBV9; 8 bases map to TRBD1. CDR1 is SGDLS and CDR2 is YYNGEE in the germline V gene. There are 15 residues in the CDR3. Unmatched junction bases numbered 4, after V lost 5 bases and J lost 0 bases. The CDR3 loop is CASSGGQGSGNTIYF. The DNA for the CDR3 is TGTGCCAGCAGTGGTGGACAGGGCTCTGGAAACACCATATATTTT.

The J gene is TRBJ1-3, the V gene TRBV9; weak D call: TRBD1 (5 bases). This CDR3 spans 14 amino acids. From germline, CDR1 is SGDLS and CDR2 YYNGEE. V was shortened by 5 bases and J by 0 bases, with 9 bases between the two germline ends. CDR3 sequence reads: CASSATDSGNTIYF. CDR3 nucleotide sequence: TGTGCCAGCAGTGCGACAGACTCTGGAAACACCATATATTTT.

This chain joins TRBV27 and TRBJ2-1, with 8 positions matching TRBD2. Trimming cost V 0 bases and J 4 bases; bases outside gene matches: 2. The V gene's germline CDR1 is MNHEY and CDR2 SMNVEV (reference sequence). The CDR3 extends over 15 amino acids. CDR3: CASSLSSGIYNEQFF. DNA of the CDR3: TGTGCCAGCAGTTTATCTAGCGGGATATACAATGAGCAGTTCTTC.

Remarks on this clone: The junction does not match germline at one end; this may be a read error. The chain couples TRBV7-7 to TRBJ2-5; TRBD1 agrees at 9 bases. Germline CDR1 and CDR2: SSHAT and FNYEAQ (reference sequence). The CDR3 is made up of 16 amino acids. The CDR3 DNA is TGTGCTAGCAGCTTGTACCCCGGGACAGGGAAAGAGACCCAGTACTTC. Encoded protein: CASSLYPGTGKETQYF.

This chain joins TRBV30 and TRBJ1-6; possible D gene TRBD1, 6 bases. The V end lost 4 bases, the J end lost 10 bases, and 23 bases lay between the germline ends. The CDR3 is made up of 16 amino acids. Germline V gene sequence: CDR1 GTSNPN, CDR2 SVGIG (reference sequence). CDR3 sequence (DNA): TGTGCCTGGAATGTAGCCGGAGGACAGTCGTCGTCACCCCTCCACTTT. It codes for CAWNVAGGQSSSPLHF.

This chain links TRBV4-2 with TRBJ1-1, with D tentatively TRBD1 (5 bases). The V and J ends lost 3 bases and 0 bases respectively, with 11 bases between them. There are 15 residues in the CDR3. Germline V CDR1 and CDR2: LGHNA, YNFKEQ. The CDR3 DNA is TGTGCCAGCAGCCAGGAACGACAGTTGAACACTGAAGCTTTCTTT. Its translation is CASSQERQLNTEAFF.

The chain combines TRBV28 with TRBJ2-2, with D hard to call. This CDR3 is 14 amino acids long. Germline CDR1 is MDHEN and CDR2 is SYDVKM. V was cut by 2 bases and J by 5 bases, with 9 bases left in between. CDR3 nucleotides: TGTGCCAGCAGTTTAAAGACAAAAACCGGGGAGCTGTTTTTT. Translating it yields CASSLKTKTGELFF.

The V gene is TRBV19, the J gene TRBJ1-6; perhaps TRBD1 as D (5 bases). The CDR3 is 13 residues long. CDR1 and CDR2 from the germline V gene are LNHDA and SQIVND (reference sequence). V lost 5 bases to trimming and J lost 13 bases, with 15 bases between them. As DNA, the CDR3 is TGTGCCAGTAGTCCCAGGGCGGATTTGCCCCTCCACTTT. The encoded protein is CASSPRADLPLHF.